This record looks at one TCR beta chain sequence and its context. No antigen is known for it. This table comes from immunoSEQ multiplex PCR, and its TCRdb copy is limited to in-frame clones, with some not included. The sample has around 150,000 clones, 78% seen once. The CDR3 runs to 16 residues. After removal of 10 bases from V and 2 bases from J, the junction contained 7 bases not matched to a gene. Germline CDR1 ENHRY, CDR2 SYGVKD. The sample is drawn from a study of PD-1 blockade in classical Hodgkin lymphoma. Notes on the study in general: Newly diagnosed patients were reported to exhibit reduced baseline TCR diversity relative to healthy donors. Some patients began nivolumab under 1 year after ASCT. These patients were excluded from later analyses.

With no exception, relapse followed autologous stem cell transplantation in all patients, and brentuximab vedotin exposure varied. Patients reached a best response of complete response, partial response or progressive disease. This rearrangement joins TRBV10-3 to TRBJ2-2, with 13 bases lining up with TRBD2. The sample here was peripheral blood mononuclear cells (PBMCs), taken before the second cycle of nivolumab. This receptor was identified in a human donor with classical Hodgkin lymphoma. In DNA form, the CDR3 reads TGTGCCACCAGCCGGACTAGCGGGGGAAACACCGGGGAGCTGTTTTTT. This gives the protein CATSRTSGGNTGELFF.